This T cell receptor (beta chain) was captured by sequencing in a study of T-cell reconstitution after alpha-beta-depleted transplantation in children. The TCRbeta library was prepared with unique molecular identifiers. TCRdb passed the PCR reads through MiXCR, listing each CDR3 protein once. The sample has 190,000 or so distinct CDR3 sequences, 6% to 7% seen once. This clonotype was seen repeatedly, ten times or more. The CDR3 runs 12 residues. The ends were cut back, 4 bases at V and 1 base at J, with 5 bases in the middle. Germline CDR1 DFQATT, CDR2 SNEGSKA (reference sequence). The starting material was PBMCs from the stem cell graft donor, obtained from the stem cell graft. The sequence was collected from a human donor who donated a stem cell graft to a child with Wiskott-Aldrich syndrome. This sequence joins TRBV20-1 and TRBJ1-5, with unresolved D. The CDR3 sequence is CSAKTSNQPQHF. In DNA form, the CDR3 reads TGCAGTGCTAAGACGAGCAATCAGCCCCAGCATTTT.